The 26 T cell receptor beta chains presented below share a single source sample, sequenced in a study of cytomegalovirus exposure and HLA in healthy donors. 13 Jbeta primers and 60 Vbeta primers were used for the PCR. Assay: immunoSEQ multiplex PCR; the TCRdb copy retains only in-frame clones and omits some. This sample's table has 130,000 to 150,000 clones. The source material was PBMCs. These receptors were collected from a woman in her 50s in good health and CMV-seronegative.

The rearrangement joins TRBV27 to TRBJ2-2; 10 bases are shared with TRBD1. There are 14 residues in the CDR3. Germline V gene lookup returns CDR1 MNHEY and CDR2 SMNVEV (reference sequence). The V gene end was trimmed by 5 bases and the J gene end by 9 bases; junction bases not matched to a gene: 6. The DNA for the CDR3 is TGTGCCAGCAGTCCCCGGACAGGGGGTAGGGAGCTGTTTTTT. Its protein is CASSPRTGGRELFF.

The chain couples TRBV13 to TRBJ1-1; 12 bases line up with TRBD1. V lost 1 base and J lost 5; bases outside the gene matches: 5. The CDR3 is 16 residues long. Germline lookup yields CDR1 PRHDT and CDR2 FYEKMQ (reference sequence). The CDR3 region is CASSLVGQGARTEAFF. In DNA, the CDR3 is TGTGCCAGCAGCTTAGTGGGACAGGGGGCGAGGACTGAAGCTTTCTTT.

The chain joins TRBV4-1 to TRBJ2-4; 7 bases fit TRBD1. Looked up from germline, CDR1 is MGHRA and CDR2 is YSYEKL. V lost 2 bases and J lost 4; bases outside the gene matches: 17. This CDR3 has 19 residues. CDR3 region: CASSQKPERQGSVKNIQYF. As DNA, the CDR3 is TGCGCCAGCAGCCAAAAACCCGAGAGACAGGGAAGTGTAAAAAACATTCAGTACTTC.

The rearrangement uses TRBV20-1 and TRBJ2-3; 8 bases align to TRBD2. V shed 6 bases and J 7 bases; nucleotides not matched to a gene: 3. Germline loops: CDR1 DFQATT, CDR2 SNEGSKA (reference sequence). The CDR3 runs to 11 residues. CDR3: CSAGLVNTQYF. The CDR3 nucleotides read TGCAGTGCGGGACTAGTTAATACGCAGTATTTT.

This chain links TRBV14 with TRBJ2-3; 8 nucleotides align to TRBD1. With 1 base clipped from V and 6 bases from J, the junction kept 3 bases outside the gene matches. CDR1 is SGHDN, CDR2 FVKESK, per germline. CDR3 length: 14 amino acids. The CDR3 here is CASSQVRGPDTQYF. The CDR3 DNA reads TGTGCCAGCAGCCAAGTCAGGGGGCCGGATACGCAGTATTTT.

The V and J genes are TRBV19 and TRBJ1-3, with TRBD1 as a possible D gene (6 bases). CDR3 size: 20 residues. V was cut by 6 bases and J by 0 bases, with 27 bases left in between. Germline-derived CDR1 and CDR2 are LNHDA and SQIVND (reference sequence). CDR3 sequence reads: CASSERHRGQGTISGNTIYF. The CDR3 DNA reads TGTGCCAGTAGCGAACGACACCGGGGACAAGGAACAATCTCTGGAAACACCATATATTTT.

The chain uses TRBV30 and TRBJ2-7; no clear D gene. The V end lost 8 bases, the J end lost 1 base, and 9 bases lay between the germline ends. The CDR3 covers 11 residues. The germline V gene has CDR1 GTSNPN and CDR2 SVGIG (reference sequence). In DNA, the CDR3 is TGTGCCCTGCTATATTCCTACGAGCAGTACTTC. Translation: CALLYSYEQYF. Combining the CDR3 with reference TRBV30 and TRBJ2-7 gives the whole variable domain SQTIHQWPATLVQPVGSPLSLECTVEGTSNPNLYWYRQAAGRGLQLLFYSVGIGQISSEVPQNLSASRPQDRQFILSSKKLLLSDSGFYLCALLYSYEQYFGPGTRLTVT.

The chain uses TRBV4-3 and TRBJ2-7, with D tentatively TRBD1 (6 bases). Germline values: CDR1 LGHNA, CDR2 YSLEER. V was cut by 0 bases and J by 0 bases, with 12 bases left in between. This CDR3 contains 16 residues. CDR3 nucleotide sequence: TGCGCCAGCAGCCAAGAGGCAGGGACACTCTCCTACGAGCAGTACTTC. Translating gives CASSQEAGTLSYEQYF.

V usage is TRBV5-4 and J usage is TRBJ2-3, with 11 bases identical to TRBD2. Unmatched junction bases numbered 2, after V lost 0 bases and J lost 5 bases. CDR3 size: 15 residues. Germline CDR1 SGHNT, CDR2 YYREEE (reference sequence). The CDR3 protein is CASSLVAGGVDTQYF. Here the CDR3 DNA reads TGTGCCAGCAGCTTGGTAGCGGGAGGGGTAGATACGCAGTATTTT.

The rearrangement uses TRBV2 and TRBJ2-1; TRBD1 matches at 8 bases. V shed 6 bases, J shed 5 bases, and the junction held 6 bases outside the gene matches. There are 14 residues in the CDR3. CDR1 is SNHLY, CDR2 FYNNEI, per germline. CDR3 bases: TGTGCCAGCAGATCGGACAGGGTGGACAATGAGCAGTTCTTC. Translating gives CASRSDRVDNEQFF.

The J gene is TRBJ1-1, the V gene TRBV5-1; D ambiguous. CDR3 length: 13 amino acids. Trimming removed 2 bases from V and 2 bases from J, with 7 bases in between. Germline V CDR1 and CDR2: SGHRS, YFSETQ. The CDR3 protein is CASSFAGNTEAFF. Here the CDR3 DNA reads TGCGCCAGCAGCTTCGCAGGAAACACTGAAGCTTTCTTT.

This chain uses TRBV7-2 with TRBJ2-7; 9 bases are shared with TRBD2. This CDR3 contains 15 residues. Trimming removed 6 bases from V and 4 bases from J; junction bases left unmatched: 10. CDR1 SGHTA and CDR2 FQGNSA come from the germline V gene. CDR3 in amino acids: CASRKQAGGSYEQYF. The CDR3 DNA sequence: TGTGCCAGCAGGAAGCAAGCGGGAGGCTCTTACGAGCAGTACTTC.

The CDR3 spells CASSPSGEGEQFF. CDR3 nucleotide sequence: TGCGCCAGCAGCCCAAGCGGGGAGGGTGAGCAGTTCTTC. V gene TRBV5-1 combines with J gene TRBJ2-1; 7 bases fit TRBD2. This CDR3 contains 13 residues. CDR1 and CDR2 from the germline V gene are SGHRS and YFSETQ. The V gene end was trimmed by 4 bases and the J gene end by 9 bases; junction bases not matched to a gene: 7.

This chain uses TRBV18 with TRBJ1-4; D gene ambiguous. This CDR3 is 11 amino acids long. V was pared by 5 bases and J by 5 bases, with 3 bases between. The germline gives CDR1 KGHSH, CDR2 LQKENI. CDR3: CASSLNEKLFF. For the CDR3, the DNA is TGTGCCAGCTCATTAAATGAAAAACTGTTTTTT.

J is TRBJ1-4 and V is TRBV10-3; TRBD1 agrees at 7 bases. Unmatched junction bases numbered 8, after V lost 3 bases and J lost 7 bases. Germline V gives CDR1 ENHRY, CDR2 SYGVKD. This CDR3 is 15 amino acids long. The CDR3 DNA follows: TGTGCCATCAGTGACTCGAGGGACAGTGGTGAAAAACTGTTTTTT. This sequence encodes CAISDSRDSGEKLFF.

The chain carries TRBV15 and TRBJ2-2, with 10 nucleotides matching TRBD2. Trimming removed 2 bases from V and 2 bases from J; junction bases left unmatched: 11. CDR3 length equals 19 residues. Germline V gene lookup returns CDR1 LNHNV and CDR2 YYDKDF (reference sequence). The CDR3 spells CATSRFGLAENKNTGELFF. Written as DNA, the CDR3 is TGTGCCACCAGCAGATTTGGACTAGCGGAGAATAAAAACACCGGGGAGCTGTTTTTT. The variable domain in full, with the rest retrieved from reference TRBV15 and TRBJ2-2, is DAMVIQNPRYQVTQFGKPVTLSCSQTLNHNVMYWYQQKSSQAPKLLFHYYDKDFNNEADTPDNFQSRRPNTSFCFLDIRSPGLGDTAMYLCATSRFGLAENKNTGELFFGEGSRLTVL.

The chain recombines TRBV5-8 with TRBJ2-5; a weak D match, TRBD2 (5 bases). Looked up from germline, CDR1 is SGHTS and CDR2 is YDEGEE. V was trimmed by 0 bases and J by 5 bases, leaving 11 bases between them. The CDR3 consists of 14 residues. In DNA, the CDR3 is TGTGCCAGCAGCTTGGTGCAGCGGCGGGAGACCCAGTACTTC. Translating gives CASSLVQRRETQYF.

This chain joins TRBV7-2 and TRBJ2-7; 10 bases line up with TRBD1. CDR1 SGHTA and CDR2 FQGNSA come from the germline V gene. CDR3 length equals 15 residues. The ends lost 5 bases at V and 0 bases at J; junction bases unmatched: 4. DNA of the CDR3: TGTGCCAGCAGCGAACGGACAGGGGGCTCCTACGAGCAGTACTTC. Translated: CASSERTGGSYEQYF.

This sequence joins TRBV6-5 and TRBJ1-2, with unresolved D. The germline CDR1 and CDR2 sequences are MNHEY and SVGAGI. The CDR3 totals 13 residues. The ends were cut back, 0 bases at V and 4 bases at J, with 6 bases in the middle. The CDR3 spells CASSYSSSYGYTF. The DNA of the CDR3 is TGTGCCAGCAGTTACTCGTCTTCCTATGGCTACACCTTC.

The gene calls are TRBV29-1 and TRBJ1-5; no reliable D call. The ends were cut back, 7 bases at V and 5 bases at J, with 12 bases in the middle. The length of the CDR3 is 12 residues. CDR1 and CDR2 from the germline V gene are SQVTM and ANQGSEA. CDR3 in amino acids: CSAGGGDQPQHF. CDR3 DNA sequence: TGCAGCGCTGGAGGCGGGGATCAGCCCCAGCATTTT.

V gene TRBV9 combines with J gene TRBJ2-7, with 7 positions matching TRBD2. Trimming took 4 bases from V and 0 from J; bases not matched to a gene: 4. The CDR3 runs 14 residues. CDR1 is SGDLS and CDR2 is YYNGEE in the germline V gene. The CDR3 bases are TGTGCCAGCAGCTTCAGCGGGAACTCCTACGAGCAGTACTTC. Its protein is CASSFSGNSYEQYF.

This chain joins TRBV29-1 and TRBJ2-1, with D possibly being TRBD2 (6 bases). The CDR3 has 11 amino acids. V lost 5 bases and J 9 bases, leaving 11 bases between the germline ends. The germline CDR1 and CDR2 sequences are SQVTM and ANQGSEA. For the CDR3, the DNA is TGCAGCGTTCTCTTGGGGGGTGAGCAGTTCTTC. It translates to CSVLLGGEQFF.

Concerning this clone itself: Other DNA sequences in this specimen translate into the identical CDR3. V and J are TRBV27 and TRBJ1-2; D may be TRBD1 (5 bases). V lost 2 bases, J lost 4 bases, and 11 bases lay in between. This CDR3 comprises 14 residues. Germline assignment: CDR1 MNHEY and CDR2 SMNVEV (reference sequence). This chain's CDR3 is CASSLRGAGYGYTF. The CDR3 coding sequence is TGTGCCAGCAGTTTAAGGGGCGCTGGCTATGGCTACACCTTC.

V and J are TRBV27 and TRBJ1-4; no clear D gene. Per germline, CDR1 MNHEY and CDR2 SMNVEV (reference sequence). The germline V and J ends were trimmed by 2 bases and 3 bases, with 13 bases remaining between them. This CDR3 is 16 amino acids long. The CDR3 spells CASSLEHLGANEKLFF. CDR3 DNA sequence: TGTGCCAGCAGTTTAGAGCACCTAGGTGCTAATGAAAAACTGTTTTTT.

The rearrangement links TRBV6-5 to TRBJ2-5; 10 positions agree with TRBD2. The end of the DNA is better explained by TRBJ2-7, so the J call may be wrong. The CDR3 contains 15 residues. Germline-derived CDR1 and CDR2 are MNHEY and SVGAGI. DNA of the CDR3: TGTGCCAGCACCAACCGGCTAGCGGGGGCCTACGAGCAGTACTTC. Translating it yields CASTNRLAGAYEQYF.

The gene calls are TRBV19 and TRBJ1-2; 9 positions agree with TRBD1. This CDR3 contains 12 residues. The germline V gene encodes CDR1 LNHDA and CDR2 SQIVND (reference sequence). With V trimmed by 4 bases and J by 10 bases, 4 bases remained unmatched. CDR3 sequence: CASSTRTGDYTF. Here the CDR3 DNA reads TGTGCCAGTAGTACACGGACAGGGGACTACACCTTC.